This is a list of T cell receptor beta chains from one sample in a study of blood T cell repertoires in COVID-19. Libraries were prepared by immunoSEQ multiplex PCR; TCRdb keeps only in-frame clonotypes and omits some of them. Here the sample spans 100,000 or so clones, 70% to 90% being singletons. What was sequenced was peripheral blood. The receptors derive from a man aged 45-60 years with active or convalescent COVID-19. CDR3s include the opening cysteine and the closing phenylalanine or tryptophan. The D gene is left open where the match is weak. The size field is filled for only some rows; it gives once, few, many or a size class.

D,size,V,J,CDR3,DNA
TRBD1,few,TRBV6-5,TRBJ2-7,CASRTQGIPYEQYF,TGTGCCAGCAGGACACAGGGGATCCCCTACGAGCAGTACTTC
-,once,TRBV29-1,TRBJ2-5,CSVASQYF,TGCAGCGTTGCTTCCCAGTACTTC
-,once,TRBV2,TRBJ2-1,CASTAVYNEQFF,TGTGCCAGTACAGCCGTTTACAATGAGCAGTTCTTC
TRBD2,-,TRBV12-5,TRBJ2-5,CASGLPTGLAGETQYF,TGTGCTAGTGGTTTGCCCACGGGACTAGCGGGTGAGACCCAGTACTTC
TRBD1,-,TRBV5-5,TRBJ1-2,CASSLGTGNSGYTF,TGTGCCAGCAGCCTAGGGACAGGGAATAGTGGCTACACCTTC
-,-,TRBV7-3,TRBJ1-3,CASSLVGGPGNTIYF,TGTGCCAGCAGTCTAGTGGGGGGACCTGGAAACACCATATATTTT
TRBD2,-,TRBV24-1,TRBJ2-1,CATSDPGLAGGHEQFF,TGTGCCACCAGTGATCCTGGACTAGCGGGAGGGCATGAGCAGTTCTTC
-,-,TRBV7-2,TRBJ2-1,CASSLVPSYNEQFF,TGTGCCAGCAGCTTAGTTCCGTCCTACAATGAGCAGTTCTTC
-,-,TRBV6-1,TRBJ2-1,CASSKDLADSYNEQFF,TGTGCCAGCAGTAAAGATTTAGCGGACTCCTACAATGAGCAGTTCTTC
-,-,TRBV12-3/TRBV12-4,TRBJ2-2,CASRSLAPGELFF,TGTGCCAGCAGGTCACTAGCCCCCGGGGAGCTGTTTTTT
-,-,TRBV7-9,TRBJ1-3,CASSLGGVTGNTIYF,TGTGCCAGCAGCTTAGGCGGGGTAACTGGAAACACCATATATTTT
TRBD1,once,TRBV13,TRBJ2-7,CASSLGGQGNHEQYF,TGTGCCAGCAGCTTAGGTGGACAGGGAAACCACGAGCAGTACTTC
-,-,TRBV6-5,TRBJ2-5,CASSFPGARETQYF,TGTGCCAGCAGTTTCCCAGGGGCACGAGAGACCCAGTACTTC
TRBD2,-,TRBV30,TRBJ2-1,CAWSETSGSGEQFF,TGTGCCTGGAGTGAGACTAGCGGGAGCGGTGAGCAGTTCTTC
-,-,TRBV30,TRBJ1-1,CAWSVQGNTEAFF,TGTGCCTGGAGTGTACAGGGGAACACTGAAGCTTTCTTT
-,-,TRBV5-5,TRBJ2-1,CASREILSYNEQFF,TGTGCCAGCAGAGAGATCCTCTCCTACAATGAGCAGTTCTTC
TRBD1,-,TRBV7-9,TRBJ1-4,CASSPRDRVDEKLFF,TGTGCCAGCAGCCCCCGGGACAGGGTGGATGAAAAACTGTTTTTT
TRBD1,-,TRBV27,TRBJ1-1,CASSPVTGDTEAFF,TGTGCCAGCAGCCCCGTGACAGGGGATACTGAAGCTTTCTTT
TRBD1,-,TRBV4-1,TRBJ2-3,CASSQDWGQGANTQYF,TGCGCCAGCAGCCAAGATTGGGGACAGGGGGCGAATACGCAGTATTTT
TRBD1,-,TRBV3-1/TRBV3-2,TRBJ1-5,CASSAPGTDNQPQHF,TGTGCCAGCAGCGCCCCAGGGACAGACAATCAGCCCCAGCATTTT
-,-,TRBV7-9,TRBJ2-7,CASSLVRGGSSYEQYF,TGTGCCAGCAGCTTAGTTCGGGGAGGTTCATCCTACGAGCAGTACTTC
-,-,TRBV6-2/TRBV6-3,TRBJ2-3,CASSYSSGTADTQYF,TGTGCCAGCAGTTACTCGTCCGGGACTGCAGATACGCAGTATTTT
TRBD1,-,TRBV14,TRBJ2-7,CASSVDRGLYYEQYF,TGTGCCAGCAGCGTCGACAGGGGGCTTTACTACGAGCAGTACTTC